This T cell receptor (beta chain) was obtained from a study of CD8 T cells in ankylosing spondylitis. Study results and limitations: CD8+ disease-linked clones were present at relatively low frequencies in blood. Disease-linked clones were reportedly significantly enriched in matched ankylosing spondylitis synovial fluid. Some of the motif variants had earlier been found in reactive arthritis patients' fluid and blood. A TCR beta motif of under ten highly homologous variants appeared characteristic of ankylosing spondylitis blood.

This clonotype was recorded many times. The target antigen is unknown. Quantitative molecular-barcoded 5'-RACE generated the TCR beta libraries. Via MiXCR, TCRdb re-called the 5' RACE reads, giving one row per CDR3 protein. The repertoire holds 390,000 or so distinct CDR3 sequences, with more than 20% as singletons. V lost 2 bases to trimming and J lost 8 bases; unmatched junction nucleotides: 11. This CDR3 is built from 16 residues. From germline, CDR1 is DFQATT and CDR2 SNEGSKA (reference sequence). The chain combines TRBV20-1 with TRBJ2-1; 11 nucleotides align to TRBD2. The clonotype comes from a male donor with ankylosing spondylitis. Sequencing input: blood, either unsorted or a sorted T cell fraction (not recorded which). The CDR3 reads CSARNSGRAVSDEQFF. The CDR3 DNA reads as TGCAGTGCTAGAAATAGCGGGAGGGCCGTTAGCGATGAGCAGTTCTTC.